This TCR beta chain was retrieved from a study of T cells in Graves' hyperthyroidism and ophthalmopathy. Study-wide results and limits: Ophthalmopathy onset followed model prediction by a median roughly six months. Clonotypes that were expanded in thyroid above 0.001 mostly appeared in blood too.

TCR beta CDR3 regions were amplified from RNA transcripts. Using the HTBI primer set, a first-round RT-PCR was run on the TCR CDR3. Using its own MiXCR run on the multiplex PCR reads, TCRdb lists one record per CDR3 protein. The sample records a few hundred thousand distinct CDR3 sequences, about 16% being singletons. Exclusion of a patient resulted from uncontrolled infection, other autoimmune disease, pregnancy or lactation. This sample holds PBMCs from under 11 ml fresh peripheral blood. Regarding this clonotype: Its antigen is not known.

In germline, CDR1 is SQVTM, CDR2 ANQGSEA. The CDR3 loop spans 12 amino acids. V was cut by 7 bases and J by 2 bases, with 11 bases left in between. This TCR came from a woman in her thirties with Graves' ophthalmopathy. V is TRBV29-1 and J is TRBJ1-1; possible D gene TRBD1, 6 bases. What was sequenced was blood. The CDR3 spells CSGIQGNTEAFF. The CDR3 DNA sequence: TGCAGCGGGATACAGGGTAACACTGAAGCTTTCTTT.